A selection of T cell receptor beta chains follows, all from one sample in a study of control samples from healthy donors and cancer patients. The protocol was immunoSEQ multiplex PCR, while the TCRdb copy is restricted to in-frame clones and leaves out a portion. This sample carries approximately 49,000 clones, around 85% of them seen once, and the ten largest clones take less than 3.5%. Source material: PBMCs. The source of these receptors is a woman in her 50s with lung cancer. Each CDR3 is given with its conserved first and last residue. The order of the fields is clone size, J gene, V gene, D gene, CDR3 protein, CDR3 DNA. A D gene is named only where the DNA matches it firmly. Size tells how often a clone was seen (once, few, many) or the class of an expanded clone, and some rows leave it out.

>few|TRBJ2-3|TRBV7-2|TRBD2
CASSLAAGGLGDTQYF
TGTGCCAGCAGCTTAGCAGCGGGGGGCCTAGGAGATACGCAGTATTTT
>NA|TRBJ2-3|TRBV19|TRBD2
CATTSGGATDTQYF
TGTGCCACCACTAGCGGGGGAGCCACAGATACGCAGTATTTT
>NA|TRBJ1-1|TRBV6-5|NA
CASSLWTAEAFF
TGTGCCAGCAGTCTTTGGACAGCAGAAGCTTTCTTT
>NA|TRBJ1-6|TRBV2|NA
CASSAQSYNSPLHF
TGTGCCAGCAGCGCCCAATCATATAATTCACCCCTCCACTTT
>NA|TRBJ1-5|TRBV27|NA
CASSPRRVLNQPQHF
TGTGCCAGCAGTCCTCGGAGGGTACTCAATCAGCCCCAGCATTTT
>NA|TRBJ1-2|TRBV7-2|TRBD1
CASSPRTGGNYGYTF
TGTGCCAGCAGCCCCCGGACAGGGGGTAACTATGGCTACACCTTC
>once|TRBJ2-2|TRBV9|NA
CASSVRGDGELFF
TGTGCCAGCAGCGTCAGGGGGGACGGGGAGCTGTTTTTT
>NA|TRBJ1-5|TRBV21-1|NA
CASSKGGNLNQPQHF
TGTGCCAGCAGCAAAGGGGGCAACCTCAATCAGCCCCAGCATTTT
>NA|TRBJ2-1|TRBV19|TRBD2
CASTPGTSITEQFF
TGTGCCAGTACCCCGGGGACTAGCATCACTGAGCAGTTCTTC
>NA|TRBJ1-2|TRBV24-1|NA
CATSEREDGYTF
TGTGCCACCAGTGAAAGGGAAGATGGCTACACCTTC